The following is a T cell receptor (beta chain) sequence with its context. The antigen remains undetermined. CDR1 and CDR2 from the germline V gene are SGHVS and FNYEAQ. This CDR3 is built from 11 residues. V lost 3 bases and J lost 3, with 0 bases in between. It was 75,000 to 100,000 TCR templates that were assayed per sample. Profiling relied on immunoSEQ multiplex PCR, and the TCRdb table lists in-frame clones only, not all of them. In the table there are 85,000 to 130,000 clones, approximately 93% of which are singletons. The data were obtained in a study of siplizumab effects on memory and regulatory T cells. Regarding the study as a whole: Unstimulated subsets were the mapping target of only a minor fraction of alloreactive clones. Significantly reduced by siplizumab was the cumulative frequency of alloreactive sequences, namely those traceable to unstimulated CD4+ memory cells. Tregs that proliferated in siplizumab cultures did not have their suppressive function confirmed.

The gene calls are TRBV7-6 and TRBJ1-3; D gene unclear. The sequenced material came from Tregs sorted from blood. The TCR originated in a human donor in good health. In nucleotides, the CDR3 is TGTGCCAGCAGCTTTGGAAACACCATATATTTT. This sequence encodes CASSFGNTIYF.